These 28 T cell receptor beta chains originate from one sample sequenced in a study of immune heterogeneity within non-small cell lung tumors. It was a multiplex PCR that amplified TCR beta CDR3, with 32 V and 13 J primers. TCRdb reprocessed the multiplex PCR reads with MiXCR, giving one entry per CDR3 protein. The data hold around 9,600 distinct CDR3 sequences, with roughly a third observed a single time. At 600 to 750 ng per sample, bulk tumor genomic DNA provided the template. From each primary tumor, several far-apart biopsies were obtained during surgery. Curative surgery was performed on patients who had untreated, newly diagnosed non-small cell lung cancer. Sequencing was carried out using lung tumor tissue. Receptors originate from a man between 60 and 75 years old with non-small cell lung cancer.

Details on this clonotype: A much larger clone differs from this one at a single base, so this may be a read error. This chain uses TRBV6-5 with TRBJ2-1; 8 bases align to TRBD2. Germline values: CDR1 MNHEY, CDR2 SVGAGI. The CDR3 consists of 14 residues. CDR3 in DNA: TGTGCCATCAGTTATAGCGGGCGGGGGGCTGAGCAGTTCTTC. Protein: CAISYSGRGAEQFF.

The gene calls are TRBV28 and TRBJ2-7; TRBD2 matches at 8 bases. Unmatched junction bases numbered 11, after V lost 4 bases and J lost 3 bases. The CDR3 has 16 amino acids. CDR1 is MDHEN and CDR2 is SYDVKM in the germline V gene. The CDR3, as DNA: TGTGCCAGCAGTTATTCCGGGGGGGGGGCAAACTACGAGCAGTACTTC. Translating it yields CASSYSGGGANYEQYF.

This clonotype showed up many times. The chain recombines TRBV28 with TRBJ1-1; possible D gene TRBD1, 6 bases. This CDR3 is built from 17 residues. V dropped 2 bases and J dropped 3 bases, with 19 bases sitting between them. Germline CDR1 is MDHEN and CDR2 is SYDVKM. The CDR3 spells CASSLASWGARDTEAFF. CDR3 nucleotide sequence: TGTGCCAGCAGTTTAGCAAGTTGGGGGGCGAGGGACACTGAAGCTTTCTTT.

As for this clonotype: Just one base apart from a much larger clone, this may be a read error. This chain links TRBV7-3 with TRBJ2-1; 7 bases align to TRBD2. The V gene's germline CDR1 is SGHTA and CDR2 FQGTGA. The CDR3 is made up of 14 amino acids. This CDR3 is CVSSSGLLPNEQFF. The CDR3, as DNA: TGTGTCAGCAGCTCGGGACTATTGCCGAATGAGCAGTTCTTC.

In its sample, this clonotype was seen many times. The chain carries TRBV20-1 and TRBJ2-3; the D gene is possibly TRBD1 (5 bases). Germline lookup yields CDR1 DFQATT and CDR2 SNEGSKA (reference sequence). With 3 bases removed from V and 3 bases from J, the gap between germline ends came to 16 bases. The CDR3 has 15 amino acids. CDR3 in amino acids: CSASPTGQMTDTQYF. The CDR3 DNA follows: TGCAGTGCTAGCCCTACCGGACAAATGACAGATACGCAGTATTTT.

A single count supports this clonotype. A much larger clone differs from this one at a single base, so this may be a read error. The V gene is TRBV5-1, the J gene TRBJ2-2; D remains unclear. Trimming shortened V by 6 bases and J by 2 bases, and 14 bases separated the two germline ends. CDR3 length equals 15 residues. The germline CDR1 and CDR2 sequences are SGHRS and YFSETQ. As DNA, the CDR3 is TGCGCCAGCAACTTCGGTCAGCTTAACACCGGGGAGCTGTTTTTT. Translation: CASNFGQLNTGELFF.

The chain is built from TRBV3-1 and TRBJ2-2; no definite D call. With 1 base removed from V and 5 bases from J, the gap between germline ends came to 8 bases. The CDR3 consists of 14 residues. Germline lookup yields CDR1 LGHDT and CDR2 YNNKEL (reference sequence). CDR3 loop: CASSQARGTGELFF. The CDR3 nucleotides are TGTGCCAGCAGCCAAGCACGAGGAACCGGGGAGCTGTTTTTT.

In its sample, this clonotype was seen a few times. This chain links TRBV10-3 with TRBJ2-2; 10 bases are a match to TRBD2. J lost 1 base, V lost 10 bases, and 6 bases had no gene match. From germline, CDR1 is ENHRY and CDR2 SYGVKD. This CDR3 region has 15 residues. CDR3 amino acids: CATKRTSGNTGELFF. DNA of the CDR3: TGTGCCACTAAACGGACTAGCGGGAACACCGGGGAGCTGTTTTTT.

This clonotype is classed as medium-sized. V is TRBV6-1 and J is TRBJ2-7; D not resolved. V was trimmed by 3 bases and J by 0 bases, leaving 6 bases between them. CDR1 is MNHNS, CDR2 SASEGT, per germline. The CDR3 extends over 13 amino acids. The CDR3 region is CASSDTYSYEQYF. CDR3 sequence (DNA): TGTGCCAGCAGTGACACCTACTCCTACGAGCAGTACTTC.

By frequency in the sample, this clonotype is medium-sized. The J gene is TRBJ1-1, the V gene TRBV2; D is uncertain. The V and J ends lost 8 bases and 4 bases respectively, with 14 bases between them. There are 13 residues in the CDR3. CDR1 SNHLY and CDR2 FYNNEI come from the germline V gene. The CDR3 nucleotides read TGTGCCAGCGGGAAAGATTCGCTCACTGAAGCTTTCTTT. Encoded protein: CASGKDSLTEAFF.

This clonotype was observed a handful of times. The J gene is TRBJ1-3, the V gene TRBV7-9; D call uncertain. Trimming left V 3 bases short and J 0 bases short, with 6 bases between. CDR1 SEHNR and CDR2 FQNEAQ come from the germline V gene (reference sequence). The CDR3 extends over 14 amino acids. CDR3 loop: CASSFPLSGNTIYF. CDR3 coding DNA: TGTGCCAGCAGCTTTCCACTCTCTGGAAACACCATATATTTT.

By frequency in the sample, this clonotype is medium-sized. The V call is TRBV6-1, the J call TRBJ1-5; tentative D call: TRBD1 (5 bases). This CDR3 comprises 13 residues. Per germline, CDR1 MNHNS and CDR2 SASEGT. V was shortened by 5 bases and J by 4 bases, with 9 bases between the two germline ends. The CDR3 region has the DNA TGTGCCAGCAGTACCCGACAGAATCAGCCCCAGCATTTT. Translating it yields CASSTRQNQPQHF.

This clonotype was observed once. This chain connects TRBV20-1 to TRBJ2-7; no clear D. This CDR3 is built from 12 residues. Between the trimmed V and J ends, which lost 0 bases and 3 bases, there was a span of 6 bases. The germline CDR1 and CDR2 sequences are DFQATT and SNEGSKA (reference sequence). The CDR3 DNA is TGCAGTGCTAGAGATGTGAGCTACGAGCAGTACTTC. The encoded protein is CSARDVSYEQYF.

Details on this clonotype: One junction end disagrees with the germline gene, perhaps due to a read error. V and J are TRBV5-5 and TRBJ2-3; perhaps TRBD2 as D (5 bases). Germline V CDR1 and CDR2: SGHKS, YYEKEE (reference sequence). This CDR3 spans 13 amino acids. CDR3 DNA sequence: TGTGTCAGCAGCTTCCAAGCGGACTCTACGCAGTATTTT. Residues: CVSSFQADSTQYF. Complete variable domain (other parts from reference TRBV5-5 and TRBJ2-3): DAGVTQSPTHLIKTRGQQVTLRCSPISGHKSVSWYQQVLGQGPQFIFQYYEKEERGRGNFPDRFSARQFPNYSSELNVNALLLGDSALYLCVSSFQADSTQYFGPGTRLTVL.

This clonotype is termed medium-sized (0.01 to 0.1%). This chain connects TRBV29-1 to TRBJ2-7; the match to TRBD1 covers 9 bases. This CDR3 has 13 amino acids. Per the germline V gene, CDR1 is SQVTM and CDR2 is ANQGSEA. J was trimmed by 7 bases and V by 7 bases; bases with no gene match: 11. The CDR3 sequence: CSALTGGTGEQYF. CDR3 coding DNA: TGCAGCGCTCTGACAGGGGGGACGGGGGAGCAGTACTTC.

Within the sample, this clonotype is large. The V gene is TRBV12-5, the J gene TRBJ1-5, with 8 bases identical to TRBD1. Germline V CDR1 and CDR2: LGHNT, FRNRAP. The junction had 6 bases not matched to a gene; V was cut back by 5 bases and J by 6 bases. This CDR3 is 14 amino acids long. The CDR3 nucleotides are TGTGCTAGTGGTCCGATTACAGGGGGTCAGCCCCAGCATTTT. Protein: CASGPITGGQPQHF.

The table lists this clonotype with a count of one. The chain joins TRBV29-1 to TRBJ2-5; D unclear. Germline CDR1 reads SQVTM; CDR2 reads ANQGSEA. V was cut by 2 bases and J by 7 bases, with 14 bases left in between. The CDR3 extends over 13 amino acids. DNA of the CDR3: TGCAGCGTTGAATGGTCTACAGCAGGGACCCAGTACTTC. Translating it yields CSVEWSTAGTQYF.

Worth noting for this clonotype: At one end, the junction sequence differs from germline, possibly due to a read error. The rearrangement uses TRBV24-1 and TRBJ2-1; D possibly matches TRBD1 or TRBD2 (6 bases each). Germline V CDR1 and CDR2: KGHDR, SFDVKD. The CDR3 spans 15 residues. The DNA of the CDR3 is TGTGCCATCAGTTCCGACCCGGGGGCTAACAATGAGCAGTTCTTC. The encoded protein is CAISSDPGANNEQFF.

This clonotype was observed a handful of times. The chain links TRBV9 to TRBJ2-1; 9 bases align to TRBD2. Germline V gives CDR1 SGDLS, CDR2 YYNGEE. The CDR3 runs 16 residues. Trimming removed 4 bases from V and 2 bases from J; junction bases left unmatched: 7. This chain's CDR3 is CASSPRGGRAYNEQFF. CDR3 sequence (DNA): TGTGCCAGCAGCCCGAGGGGCGGGAGGGCCTACAATGAGCAGTTCTTC.

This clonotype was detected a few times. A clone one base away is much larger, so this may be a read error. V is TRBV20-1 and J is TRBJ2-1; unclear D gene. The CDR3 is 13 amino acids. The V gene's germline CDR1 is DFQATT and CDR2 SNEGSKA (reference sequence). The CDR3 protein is CSARSPNGNERFF. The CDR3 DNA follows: TGCAGTGCTAGAAGTCCAAACGGCAATGAGCGGTTCTTC.

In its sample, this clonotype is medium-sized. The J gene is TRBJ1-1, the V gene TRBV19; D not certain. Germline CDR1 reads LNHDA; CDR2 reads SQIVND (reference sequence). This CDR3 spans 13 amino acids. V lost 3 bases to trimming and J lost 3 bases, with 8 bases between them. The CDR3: CASSIRKDTEAFF. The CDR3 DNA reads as TGTGCCAGTAGTATCCGTAAAGACACTGAAGCTTTCTTT.

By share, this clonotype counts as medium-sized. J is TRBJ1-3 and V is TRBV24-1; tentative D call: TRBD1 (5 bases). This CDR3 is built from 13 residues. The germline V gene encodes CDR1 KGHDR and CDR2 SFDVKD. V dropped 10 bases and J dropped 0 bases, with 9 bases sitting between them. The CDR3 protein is CATGRSSGNTIYF. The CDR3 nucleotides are TGTGCCACGGGACGAAGCTCTGGAAACACCATATATTTT.

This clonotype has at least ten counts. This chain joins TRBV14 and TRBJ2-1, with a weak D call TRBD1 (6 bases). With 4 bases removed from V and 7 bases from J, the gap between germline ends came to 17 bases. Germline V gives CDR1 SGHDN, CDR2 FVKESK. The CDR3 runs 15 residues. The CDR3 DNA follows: TGTGCCAGCAGCCCGTACAATAATAGGGGGAATGAGCAGTTCTTC. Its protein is CASSPYNNRGNEQFF.

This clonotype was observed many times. This CDR3 reads CASSPGTIGETQYF. CDR3 coding DNA: TGTGCCAGCAGCCCTGGGACTATCGGGGAGACCCAGTACTTC. The chain joins TRBV7-9 to TRBJ2-5, with 7 bases identical to TRBD2. The CDR3 loop spans 14 amino acids. CDR1 SEHNR and CDR2 FQNEAQ come from the germline V gene (reference sequence). V lost 5 bases to trimming and J lost 5 bases; unmatched junction nucleotides: 8.

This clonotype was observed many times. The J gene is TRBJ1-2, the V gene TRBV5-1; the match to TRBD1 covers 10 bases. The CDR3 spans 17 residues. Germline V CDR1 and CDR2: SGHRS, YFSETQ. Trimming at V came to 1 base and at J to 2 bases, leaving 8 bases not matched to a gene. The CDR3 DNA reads TGCGCCAGCAGCTTGATTCCCACGGGACAGGGGAACTATGGCTACACCTTC. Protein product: CASSLIPTGQGNYGYTF.

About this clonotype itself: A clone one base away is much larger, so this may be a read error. The CDR3 bases are TGTACCAGCTCACTAGCCAAAAACATTCAGTACTTC. Translated, it gives CTSSLAKNIQYF. This chain connects TRBV6-2 or TRBV6-3 to TRBJ2-4; D remains unclear. This CDR3 has 12 amino acids. Germline CDR1 reads MNHEY; CDR2 reads SVGEGT.

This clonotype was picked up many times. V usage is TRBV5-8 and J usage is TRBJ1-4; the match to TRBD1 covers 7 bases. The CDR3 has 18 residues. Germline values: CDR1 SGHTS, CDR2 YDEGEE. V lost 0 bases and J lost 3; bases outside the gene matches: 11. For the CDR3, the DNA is TGTGCCAGCAGCTTGGTGGCAGGGGGACGTGGGCCTAATGAAAAACTGTTTTTT. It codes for CASSLVAGGRGPNEKLFF.

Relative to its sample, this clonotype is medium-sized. CDR3 residues: CASSAPGGLGYGYTF. The DNA of the CDR3 is TGTGCCAGCAGCGCACCCGGGGGGCTAGGCTATGGCTACACCTTC. The chain recombines TRBV14 with TRBJ1-2; tentatively, D is TRBD1 (6 bases). The CDR3 is 15 residues long. Trimming took 5 bases from V and 4 from J, leaving 17 bases between them. CDR1 is SGHDN, CDR2 FVKESK, per germline.